This TCR beta chain emerged from a study of preoperative IRX-2 immunotherapy in early breast cancer. The data were produced by immunoSEQ multiplex PCR, yet TCRdb's version contains in-frame clones alone and is incomplete. The profile shows more than 20,000 clones, over 85% of them singletons. The treatment was: preoperative locoregional IRX-2 cytokine immunotherapy. This sequence was found in a human donor with breast cancer. Material: tumor tissue, obtained after IRX-2 immunotherapy.

The CDR3 nucleotides read TGTGCCAGCAGCCATGGGGACAGTGAAGCTTTCTTT. Encoded protein: CASSHGDSEAFF. This chain connects TRBV7-9 to TRBJ1-1; 7 nucleotides line up with TRBD1. V lost 5 bases to trimming and J lost 7 bases; unmatched junction nucleotides: 4. CDR1 and CDR2 from the germline V gene are SEHNR and FQNEAQ (reference sequence). The CDR3 length is 12 residues.